Described below is a single T cell receptor (beta chain) sequence and its context. Its antigen is as yet unknown. These data come from a study of T cell responses to AZD1222 COVID-19 vaccine. Study-level background: Combined were second doses at about 4 or about 12 weeks.

Using immunoSEQ multiplex PCR, the repertoire was profiled, and TCRdb retains in-frame clones only, with some absent. The sample yields tens of thousands of clones, approximately 91% seen once. V lost 3 bases and J lost 1, with 13 bases in between. The CDR3 loop spans 17 amino acids. The V gene's germline CDR1 is MNHEY and CDR2 SMNVEV (reference sequence). Findings and caveats of the study: Nearly half of spike-specific TCRs reportedly target unmutated variant regions. None of the repertoires were sampled until the peak T cell response had passed. Among vaccine-associated CD4 TCRs, coverage spanned spike, with dominance at 160-218 and 743-854.

This TCR derives from an adult in good health. The V and J genes are TRBV27 and TRBJ1-6; D is undetermined. Sequencing used peripheral blood, obtained on day 0 of AZD1222 vaccination. CDR3: CASSFSGVESYNSPLHF. In nucleotides, the CDR3 is TGTGCCAGCAGTTTTTCCGGGGTGGAATCCTATAATTCACCCCTCCACTTT.